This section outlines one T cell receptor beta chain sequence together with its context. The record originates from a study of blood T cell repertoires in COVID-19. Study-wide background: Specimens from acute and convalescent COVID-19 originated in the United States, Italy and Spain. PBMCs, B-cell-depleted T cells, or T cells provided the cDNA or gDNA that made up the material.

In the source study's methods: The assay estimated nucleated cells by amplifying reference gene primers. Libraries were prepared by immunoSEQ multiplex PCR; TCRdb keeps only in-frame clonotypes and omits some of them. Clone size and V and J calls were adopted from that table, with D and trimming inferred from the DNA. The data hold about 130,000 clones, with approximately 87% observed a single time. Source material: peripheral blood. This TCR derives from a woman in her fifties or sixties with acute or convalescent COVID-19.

CDR3 sequence reads: CASSPFNSPLHF. CDR3 nucleotide sequence: TGTGCCAGCAGCCCCTTTAATTCACCCCTCCACTTT. V gene TRBV28 combines with J gene TRBJ1-6; no definite D call. Germline V CDR1 and CDR2: MDHEN, SYDVKM. The CDR3 loop spans 12 amino acids. The V gene lost 6 bases and the J gene lost 6 bases, with 6 bases spanning the gap.